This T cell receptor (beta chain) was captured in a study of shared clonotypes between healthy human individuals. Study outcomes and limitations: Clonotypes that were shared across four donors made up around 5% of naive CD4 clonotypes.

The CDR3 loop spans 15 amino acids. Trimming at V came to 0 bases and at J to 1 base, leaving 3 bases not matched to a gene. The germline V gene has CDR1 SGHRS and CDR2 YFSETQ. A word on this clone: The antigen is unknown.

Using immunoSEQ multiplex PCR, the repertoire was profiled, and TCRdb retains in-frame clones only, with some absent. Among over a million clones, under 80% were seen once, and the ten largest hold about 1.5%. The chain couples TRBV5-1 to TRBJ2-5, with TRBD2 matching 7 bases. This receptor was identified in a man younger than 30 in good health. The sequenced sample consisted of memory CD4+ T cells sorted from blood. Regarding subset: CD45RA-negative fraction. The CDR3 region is CASSLGGSSQETQYF. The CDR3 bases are TGCGCCAGCAGCTTGGGCGGGAGCAGCCAAGAGACCCAGTACTTC.